The 18 T cell receptor beta chains below were found in one sample sequenced in a study of blood T cells in healthy people across ages. Alongside a J-beta primer mix, a sample-barcoded 5' primer served in a second PCR lasting about 7 to 12 cycles. Using its own MiXCR run on the 5' RACE reads, TCRdb lists one record per CDR3 protein. Of more than 800,000 distinct CDR3 sequences in the sample, 40% to 55% are singletons; the top ten hold over 15%. The sample comprised blood. The receptor set was obtained from a woman in her sixties in good health.

This clonotype was observed a few times. The chain combines TRBV30 with TRBJ2-4; no firm D call. The J call is in doubt because the DNA end fits TRBJ2-7 better. Germline V gene sequence: CDR1 GTSNPN, CDR2 SVGIG (reference sequence). CDR3 size: 12 residues. CDR3 in amino acids: CAWSITHYEQYF. In DNA, the CDR3 is TGTGCCTGGAGTATAACCCACTACGAGCAGTACTTC.

The gene calls are TRBV28 and TRBJ1-2; D might be TRBD1 (6 bases). V lost 8 bases to trimming and J lost 7 bases, with 14 bases between them. The CDR3 length is 12 residues. Germline CDR1 MDHEN, CDR2 SYDVKM. The CDR3 sequence: CASGSGASGYTF. CDR3 DNA: TGTGCCAGCGGCTCGGGGGCTTCTGGCTACACCTTC.

This rearrangement joins TRBV7-3 to TRBJ2-1; possibly TRBD1 for D (5 bases). The J call is in doubt because the DNA end fits TRBJ2-7 better. CDR1 and CDR2 (germline): SGHTA, FQGTGA. The CDR3 is 12 amino acids. The CDR3 spells CASSLQDNEQYF. The CDR3 nucleotides read TGTGCCAGCAGCTTACAGGACAATGAGCAGTACTTC.

The rearrangement links TRBV20-1 to TRBJ2-7, with D unresolved. The germline CDR1 and CDR2 sequences are DFQATT and SNEGSKA (reference sequence). V was trimmed by 3 bases and J by 7 bases, leaving 34 bases between them. The CDR3 covers 19 residues. CDR3 in DNA: TGCAGTGCTAGTAGTGTCGGCGGCGACGGCGCCGTCCCCTACAATGAGCAGTACTTC. The encoded protein is CSASSVGGDGAVPYNEQYF.

This chain links TRBV20-1 with TRBJ2-1; D is ambiguous. The DNA end is more similar to TRBJ2-7, so the J call may be wrong. The CDR3 loop spans 12 amino acids. Germline V gives CDR1 DFQATT, CDR2 SNEGSKA (reference sequence). CDR3 loop: CSASLPNNEQYF. In nucleotides, the CDR3 is TGCAGTGCTAGTCTCCCTAACAATGAGCAGTACTTC.

This chain connects TRBV20-1 to TRBJ2-1; D remains ambiguous. The germline CDR1 and CDR2 sequences are DFQATT and SNEGSKA (reference sequence). The V end was cut by 5 bases, the J end by 12 bases, with 14 bases between. The CDR3 sequence is 11 residues long. The CDR3 nucleotides are TGCAGTGCTCTGTCGGGCCTTGGGCAGTTCTTC. This gives the protein CSALSGLGQFF.

The chain is built from TRBV6-5 and TRBJ2-4; 7 nucleotides match TRBD1. The DNA end is more similar to TRBJ2-7, so the J call may be wrong. The germline V gene has CDR1 MNHEY and CDR2 SVGAGI. This CDR3 region has 16 residues. The CDR3 region is CAREKRGRRARFEQYF. The CDR3 nucleotides are TGTGCCAGGGAAAAAAGGGGGCGCAGGGCCCGTTTCGAGCAGTACTTC.

The gene calls are TRBV20-1 and TRBJ2-1; TRBD2 agrees at 8 bases. Trimming cost V 3 bases and J 7 bases; bases outside gene matches: 8. CDR1 is DFQATT and CDR2 is SNEGSKA in the germline V gene (reference sequence). This CDR3 has 14 residues. As DNA, the CDR3 is TGCAGTGCTAGGCCCAGCGGGAGAAATAATGAGCAGTTCTTC. It translates to CSARPSGRNNEQFF.

J is TRBJ2-1 and V is TRBV11-2; the D gene is possibly TRBD2 (5 bases). V dropped 1 base and J dropped 0 bases, with 10 bases sitting between them. Germline CDR1 SGHAT, CDR2 FQNNGV. The CDR3 extends over 16 amino acids. CDR3 sequence: CASSLAVGASYNEQFF. In nucleotides, the CDR3 is TGTGCCAGCAGCTTAGCCGTGGGAGCCTCCTACAATGAGCAGTTCTTC.

This clonotype was recorded a few times. The V gene is TRBV29-1, the J gene TRBJ2-6; no definite D call. The germline CDR1 and CDR2 sequences are SQVTM and ANQGSEA. Trimming cost V 7 bases and J 0 bases, with 13 bases left between them. The CDR3 is 15 amino acids. In DNA, the CDR3 is TGCAGCGCGGGTGACCGTGGCTCTGGGGCCAACGTCCTGACTTTC. Its protein product is CSAGDRGSGANVLTF.

CDR3 loop: CSARDRGNSNEKLFF. For the CDR3, the DNA is TGCAGTGCTAGAGATAGAGGAAACTCTAATGAAAAACTGTTTTTT. The chain joins TRBV20-1 to TRBJ1-4; D gene ambiguous. CDR1 and CDR2 from the germline V gene are DFQATT and SNEGSKA (reference sequence). Trimming took 0 bases from V and 3 from J, leaving 11 bases between them. This CDR3 has 15 residues.

In this sample, this clonotype turned up a few times. The rearrangement links TRBV4-2 to TRBJ2-7, with a weak D call TRBD1 (5 bases). Germline CDR1 LGHNA, CDR2 YNFKEQ. The CDR3 covers 15 residues. Deletions cut 2 bases from V and 0 bases from J, with 11 bases between. CDR3 DNA sequence: TGTGCCAGCAGCCAACCGAACAGGAACTCCTACGAGCAGTACTTC. Translation gives CASSQPNRNSYEQYF.

The gene calls are TRBV3-1 and TRBJ2-4; the D is unclear. The V end lost 4 bases, the J end lost 7 bases, and 14 bases lay between the germline ends. CDR3 length equals 14 residues. Germline V gene sequence: CDR1 LGHDT, CDR2 YNNKEL (reference sequence). This CDR3 reads CASSPSSGQNIQYF. The CDR3, as DNA: TGTGCCAGCAGCCCAAGCTCTGGGCAGAACATTCAGTACTTC.

The CDR3 sequence is CSAREAVDTQYF. The CDR3 DNA is TGCAGTGCAAGGGAGGCCGTAGATACGCAGTATTTT. The chain employs TRBV20-1 and TRBJ2-3; TRBD2 is a possible D gene (6 bases). Deletions cut 6 bases from V and 5 bases from J, with 12 bases between. Per germline, CDR1 DFQATT and CDR2 SNEGSKA (reference sequence). CDR3 length: 12 amino acids.

The rearrangement joins TRBV11-2 to TRBJ2-7, with 7 bases lining up with TRBD2. Germline-derived CDR1 and CDR2 are SGHAT and FQNNGV. V lost 2 bases, J lost 3 bases, and 7 bases stayed unmatched. CDR3 length: 15 amino acids. Here the CDR3 reads CASSLLLAGGYEQYF. The CDR3 DNA reads TGTGCCAGCAGCTTATTGTTAGCGGGCGGCTACGAGCAGTACTTC.

The chain employs TRBV20-1 and TRBJ2-5; the D call may be TRBD1 or TRBD2 (5 bases each). This CDR3 spans 16 amino acids. V lost 1 base and J lost 3, with 18 bases in between. CDR1 and CDR2 from the germline V gene are DFQATT and SNEGSKA (reference sequence). The CDR3 DNA sequence: TGCAGTGCTAGAGCATTGACAGAGGGCGGAAAAGAGACCCAGTACTTC. This codes for CSARALTEGGKETQYF.

The chain is built from TRBV6-1 and TRBJ1-2; 9 nucleotides align to TRBD1. Germline CDR1 is MNHNS and CDR2 is SASEGT. With V trimmed by 5 bases and J by 6 bases, 13 bases remained unmatched. The CDR3 runs to 16 residues. In nucleotides, the CDR3 is TGTGCCAGCAGTTCGGGACAGGGAAGAGCCCTAGATGGCTACACCTTC. This codes for CASSSGQGRALDGYTF.

This clonotype has a handful of counts. The J gene is TRBJ2-7, the V gene TRBV21-1; the DNA was not compared with TRBD1, the D call given in the table. TRBV21-1 is assigned pseudogene status. CDR3 size: 13 residues. CDR3 protein: CASGDPPIYEQYF. The CDR3 DNA reads TGTGCCAGCGGAGATCCCCCGATCTACGAGCAGTACTTC.